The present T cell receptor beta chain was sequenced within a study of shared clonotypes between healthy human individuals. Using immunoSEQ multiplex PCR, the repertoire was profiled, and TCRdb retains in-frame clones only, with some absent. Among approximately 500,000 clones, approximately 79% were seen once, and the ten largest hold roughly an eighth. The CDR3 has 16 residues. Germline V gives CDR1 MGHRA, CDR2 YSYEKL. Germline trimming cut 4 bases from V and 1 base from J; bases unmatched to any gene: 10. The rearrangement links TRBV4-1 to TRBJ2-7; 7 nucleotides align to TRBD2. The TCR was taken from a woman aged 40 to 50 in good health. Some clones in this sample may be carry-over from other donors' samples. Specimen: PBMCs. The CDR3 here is CASSPGLVTLSYEQYF. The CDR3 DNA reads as TGCGCCAGCAGCCCAGGACTAGTTACCTTATCCTACGAGCAGTACTTC.